The T cell receptor (beta chain) under discussion was sequenced for a study of blood T cell repertoires in COVID-19. V shed 1 base and J 3 bases; nucleotides not matched to a gene: 5. CDR3 length: 16 residues. CDR1 is SGHTA and CDR2 is FQGNSA in the germline V gene. The data were produced by immunoSEQ multiplex PCR, yet TCRdb's version contains in-frame clones alone and is incomplete. The repertoire holds around 150,000 clones, with 76% as singletons. In its sample, this clone was seen once. This TCR was recovered from a woman aged 80 or over with acute or convalescent COVID-19. V gene TRBV7-2 combines with J gene TRBJ2-3, with 9 bases lining up with TRBD2. The sample was peripheral blood. The CDR3 spells CASSLGLAGITDTQYF. The CDR3 DNA sequence: TGTGCCAGCAGCTTAGGTCTAGCGGGGATAACAGATACGCAGTATTTT. Complete variable domain (other parts from reference TRBV7-2 and TRBJ2-3): GAGVSQSPSNKVTEKGKDVELRCDPISGHTALYWYRQSLGQGLEFLIYFQGNSAPDKSGLPSDRFSAERTGGSVSTLTIQRTQQEDSAVYLCASSLGLAGITDTQYFGPGTRLTVL.